Presented here are 24 T cell receptor beta chains from one specimen sequenced in a study of blood T cell repertoires in COVID-19. Produced via immunoSEQ multiplex PCR; TCRdb's table is partial and in-frame only. The data contain approximately 50,000 clones, about nine tenths of them singletons. The sample was peripheral blood. These receptors originate from a man between 50 and 59 years old with active COVID-19.

This clone came up once. The chain employs TRBV2 and TRBJ2-7; a possible D gene is TRBD1 (5 bases). The CDR3 consists of 12 residues. Germline loops: CDR1 SNHLY, CDR2 FYNNEI. V dropped 6 bases and J dropped 2 bases, with 8 bases sitting between them. DNA of the CDR3: TGTGCCAGCAGATTGACAGCCTACGAGCAGTACTTC. Encoded protein: CASRLTAYEQYF.

This rearrangement joins TRBV19 to TRBJ1-6; unclear D gene. The CDR3 runs to 13 residues. V was clipped by 6 bases and J by 11 bases, with 14 bases between them. Germline loops: CDR1 LNHDA, CDR2 SQIVND (reference sequence). CDR3 bases: TGTGCCAGTAGCATATCCCCAGGCCCACCCCTCCACTTT. Translation gives CASSISPGPPLHF.

V and J are TRBV5-6 and TRBJ1-2, with D tentatively TRBD1 (6 bases). V was clipped by 5 bases and J by 6 bases, with 32 bases between them. There are 19 residues in the CDR3. Germline CDR1 reads SGHDT; CDR2 reads YYEEEE. The CDR3 DNA reads as TGTGCCAGCAGGGCGGACAGAGGAAAGTTAACTATCTTAGTCGATGGCTACACCTTC. Encoded protein: CASRADRGKLTILVDGYTF.

The rearrangement joins TRBV27 to TRBJ2-2; D remains unclear. The CDR3 runs 13 residues. Looked up from germline, CDR1 is MNHEY and CDR2 is SMNVEV (reference sequence). V was cut by 1 base and J by 6 bases, with 6 bases left in between. This CDR3 is CASSLLSPGELFF. DNA for the CDR3: TGTGCCAGCAGTTTATTGAGTCCCGGGGAGCTGTTTTTT.

The rearrangement links TRBV11-2 to TRBJ1-1, with TRBD1 matching 12 bases. CDR3 length equals 14 residues. V was pared by 4 bases and J by 6 bases, with 3 bases of the junction left unmatched. Germline CDR1 reads SGHAT; CDR2 reads FQNNGV. The CDR3 nucleotides are TGTGCCAGCAGCTCCCGGGACAGGGGGCCTGAAGCTTTCTTT. Translating it yields CASSSRDRGPEAFF. Combining the CDR3 with reference TRBV11-2 and TRBJ1-1 gives the whole variable domain EAGVAQSPRYKIIEKRQSVAFWCNPISGHATLYWYQQILGQGPKLLIQFQNNGVVDDSQLPKDRFSAERLKGVDSTLKIQPAKLEDSAVYLCASSSRDRGPEAFFGQGTRLTVV.

The chain couples TRBV5-1 to TRBJ2-7; 8 positions agree with TRBD1. The CDR3 is 14 residues long. Looked up from germline, CDR1 is SGHRS and CDR2 is YFSETQ. The J segment lost 4 bases and the V segment lost 4 bases, leaving 7 bases of the junction unmatched. The CDR3 is CASSKDRDRYEQYF. In DNA form, the CDR3 reads TGCGCCAGCAGCAAGGACCGGGACAGGTACGAGCAGTACTTC.

The chain joins TRBV5-4 to TRBJ2-5; the D gene is possibly TRBD2 (5 bases). The CDR3 consists of 13 residues. CDR1 and CDR2 from the germline V gene are SGHNT and YYREEE (reference sequence). Trimming cost V 7 bases and J 4 bases, with 14 bases left between them. In DNA, the CDR3 is TGTGCCAGCGTCGGGGAAGGAGGAGAGACCCAGTACTTC. Protein sequence: CASVGEGGETQYF.

The V gene is TRBV11-2, the J gene TRBJ2-7, with 10 bases matching TRBD1. Looked up from germline, CDR1 is SGHAT and CDR2 is FQNNGV. V was clipped by 1 base and J by 6 bases; unmatched bases: 12. This CDR3 spans 17 amino acids. CDR3 protein: CASSLGVATGGKGEQYF. The CDR3 DNA reads TGTGCCAGCAGCTTAGGGGTAGCGACAGGGGGCAAGGGCGAGCAGTACTTC.

This rearrangement joins TRBV11-2 to TRBJ2-3; D remains unclear. In germline, CDR1 is SGHAT, CDR2 FQNNGV. V was shortened by 5 bases and J by 1 base, with 10 bases between the two germline ends. CDR3 length: 14 amino acids. The CDR3 DNA follows: TGTGCCAGCAGCGCCGTACTACGCACAGATACGCAGTATTTT. Translation gives CASSAVLRTDTQYF.

As DNA, the CDR3 is TGTGCCAGCAGCCAGGTCTTAGCGGGAGGGGCTAGCACAGATACGCAGTATTTT. Encoded protein: CASSQVLAGGASTDTQYF. The chain joins TRBV3-1 (or the pseudogene TRBV3-2) to TRBJ2-3, with 11 bases that match TRBD2. CDR3 length equals 18 residues. Germline V gene sequence: CDR1 LGHDT, CDR2 YNNKEL (reference sequence). J gave up 0 bases and V 3 bases, and 8 bases lay outside the gene matches.

The rearrangement uses TRBV9 and TRBJ2-1; 10 positions agree with TRBD2. The CDR3 consists of 15 residues. Germline CDR1 is SGDLS and CDR2 is YYNGEE. The J segment lost 8 bases and the V segment lost 0 bases, leaving 5 bases of the junction unmatched. The CDR3 region is CASSVGVAGGDEQFF. DNA for the CDR3: TGTGCCAGCAGCGTAGGCGTAGCGGGGGGCGATGAGCAGTTCTTC.

This clone was counted once. The chain combines TRBV6-1 with TRBJ2-7; 11 nucleotides match TRBD2. The V gene's germline CDR1 is MNHNS and CDR2 SASEGT. The V gene end was trimmed by 1 base and the J gene end by 0 bases; junction bases not matched to a gene: 17. CDR3 length equals 21 residues. The CDR3 region has the DNA TGTGCCAGCAGTGAAGTGCGTGAGGGACCGGGACTAGCGGTCTCCTCCTACGAGCAGTACTTC. Residues: CASSEVREGPGLAVSSYEQYF.

This rearrangement joins TRBV7-8 to TRBJ1-2, with D possibly being TRBD1 (5 bases). There are 14 residues in the CDR3. V was clipped by 1 base and J by 8 bases, with 14 bases between them. The germline gives CDR1 SGHVS, CDR2 FQNEAQ. This chain's CDR3 is CASSLGREVQGYTF. DNA for the CDR3: TGTGCCAGCAGCTTAGGCAGGGAAGTCCAAGGCTACACCTTC.

This rearrangement joins TRBV9 to TRBJ2-3, with 9 bases identical to TRBD1. This CDR3 spans 15 amino acids. CDR1 is SGDLS and CDR2 is YYNGEE in the germline V gene. The J segment lost 3 bases and the V segment lost 2 bases, leaving 4 bases of the junction unmatched. As DNA, the CDR3 is TGTGCCAGCAGCGTGCGCGGGACAGGGACAGATACGCAGTATTTT. Translating it yields CASSVRGTGTDTQYF.

This chain links TRBV2 with TRBJ2-2; D gene ambiguous. CDR3 length: 15 residues. Trimming removed 1 base from V and 0 bases from J, with 6 bases in between. Per germline, CDR1 SNHLY and CDR2 FYNNEI. The CDR3 sequence is CASSEETSNTGELFF. As DNA, the CDR3 is TGTGCCAGCAGTGAAGAGACATCGAACACCGGGGAGCTGTTTTTT.

The chain couples TRBV15 to TRBJ1-5, with a weak D call TRBD1 (6 bases). Trimming left V 0 bases short and J 0 bases short, with 12 bases between. Germline assignment: CDR1 LNHNV and CDR2 YYDKDF (reference sequence). The CDR3 extends over 17 amino acids. In DNA, the CDR3 is TGTGCCACCAGCAGAGAGTCTCCAGGGGATAGCAATCAGCCCCAGCATTTT. Translation: CATSRESPGDSNQPQHF.

The chain is built from TRBV7-6 and TRBJ2-7; 11 bases map to TRBD2. The V gene end was trimmed by 5 bases and the J gene end by 0 bases; junction bases not matched to a gene: 9. In germline, CDR1 is SGHVS, CDR2 FNYEAQ. The CDR3 is 17 amino acids. CDR3 region: CASSQGGGLAVSYEQYF. The CDR3 nucleotides are TGTGCCAGCAGCCAAGGGGGGGGACTAGCGGTCTCCTACGAGCAGTACTTC.

This chain joins TRBV19 and TRBJ2-2; possibly TRBD1 for D (7 bases). Trimming cost V 10 bases and J 4 bases, with 16 bases left between them. The CDR3 consists of 14 residues. Looked up from germline, CDR1 is LNHDA and CDR2 is SQIVND (reference sequence). Written as DNA, the CDR3 is TGTGCCACATTACAGGGGACTGGCACCGGGGAGCTGTTTTTT. Translated: CATLQGTGTGELFF.

This clone showed up just a few times. CDR3 DNA: TGTGCCAGTAGGCCGGGACAGGATAATTCACCCCTCCACTTT. The encoded protein is CASRPGQDNSPLHF. J is TRBJ1-6 and V is TRBV19, with 8 positions matching TRBD1. Trimming at V came to 6 bases and at J to 5 bases, leaving 3 bases not matched to a gene. The CDR3 sequence is 14 residues long. Per the germline V gene, CDR1 is LNHDA and CDR2 is SQIVND (reference sequence).

The chain links TRBV5-1 to TRBJ1-1; maybe TRBD1 (5 bases). Germline CDR1 and CDR2: SGHRS and YFSETQ. V gave up 0 bases and J gave up 5 bases, with 11 bases separating them. The CDR3 loop spans 14 amino acids. DNA of the CDR3: TGCGCCAGCAGCTTGGCCCCCGCAGGGACTGAAGCTTTCTTT. Residues: CASSLAPAGTEAFF.

The J gene is TRBJ2-1, the V gene TRBV11-2; D gene ambiguous. Germline V CDR1 and CDR2: SGHAT, FQNNGV. The length of the CDR3 is 15 residues. The germline V and J ends were trimmed by 1 base and 0 bases, with 7 bases remaining between them. This CDR3 is CASSLGTISYNEQFF. The CDR3 coding sequence is TGTGCCAGCAGCTTAGGTACAATCTCCTACAATGAGCAGTTCTTC.

The chain combines TRBV4-1 with TRBJ2-5, with TRBD2 as a possible D gene (7 bases). The CDR3 covers 16 residues. Per the germline V gene, CDR1 is MGHRA and CDR2 is YSYEKL. Trimming took 0 bases from V and 0 from J, leaving 11 bases between them. The CDR3 coding sequence is TGCGCCAGCAGCCAAGAAGGGGGAGGGAACCAAGAGACCCAGTACTTC. The encoded protein is CASSQEGGGNQETQYF.

This rearrangement joins TRBV9 to TRBJ1-2; 11 bases align to TRBD1. CDR1 and CDR2 (germline): SGDLS, YYNGEE. This CDR3 has 20 amino acids. The V gene end was trimmed by 4 bases and the J gene end by 7 bases; junction bases not matched to a gene: 24. The CDR3, as DNA: TGTGCCAGCAGCTCCTGGGCAGTGGGGAGGACAGGGGGCCGTCTTAGTGGCTACACCTTC. Translation gives CASSSWAVGRTGGRLSGYTF. Filled out from reference TRBV9 and TRBJ1-2, the complete variable domain reads DSGVTQTPKHLITATGQRVTLRCSPRSGDLSVYWYQQSLDQGLQFLIQYYNGEERAKGNILERFSAQQFPDLHSELNLSSLELGDSALYFCASSSWAVGRTGGRLSGYTFGSGTRLTVV.

The chain recombines TRBV13 with TRBJ2-3; 11 nucleotides align to TRBD2. Germline V gives CDR1 PRHDT, CDR2 FYEKMQ (reference sequence). CDR3 length: 16 amino acids. V lost 4 bases, J lost 2 bases, and 5 bases stayed unmatched. The CDR3 loop reads CASSSLLAGDTDTQYF. The DNA of the CDR3 is TGTGCCAGCAGCTCGCTACTAGCGGGAGACACAGATACGCAGTATTTT.